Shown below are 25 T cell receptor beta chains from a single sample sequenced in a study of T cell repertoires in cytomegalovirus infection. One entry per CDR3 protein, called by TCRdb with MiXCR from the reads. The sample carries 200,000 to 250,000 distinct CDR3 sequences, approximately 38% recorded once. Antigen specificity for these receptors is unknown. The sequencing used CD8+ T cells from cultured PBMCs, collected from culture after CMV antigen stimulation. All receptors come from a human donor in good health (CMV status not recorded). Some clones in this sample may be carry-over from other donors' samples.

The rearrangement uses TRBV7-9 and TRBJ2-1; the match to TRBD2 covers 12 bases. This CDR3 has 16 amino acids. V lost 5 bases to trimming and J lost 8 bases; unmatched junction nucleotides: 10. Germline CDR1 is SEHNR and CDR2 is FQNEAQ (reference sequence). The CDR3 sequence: CASSTISSGGAYEQFF. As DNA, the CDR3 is TGTGCCAGCAGCACCATATCTAGCGGGGGGGCCTATGAGCAGTTCTTC.

The CDR3 nucleotides are TGTGCCAGCAGCGCCAATAATGAGCAGTTCTTC. This translates into CASSANNEQFF. The rearrangement joins TRBV9 to TRBJ2-1, with D unclear. Between the trimmed V and J ends, which lost 3 bases and 7 bases, there was a span of 5 bases. CDR3 length equals 11 residues. Germline CDR1 SGDLS, CDR2 YYNGEE.

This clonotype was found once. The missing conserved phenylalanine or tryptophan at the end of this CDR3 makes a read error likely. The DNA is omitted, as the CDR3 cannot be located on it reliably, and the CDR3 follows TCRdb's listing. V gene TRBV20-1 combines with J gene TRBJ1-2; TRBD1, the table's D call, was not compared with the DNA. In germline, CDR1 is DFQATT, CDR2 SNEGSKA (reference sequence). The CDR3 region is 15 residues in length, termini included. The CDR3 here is CSASHRGLEKGGHTI.

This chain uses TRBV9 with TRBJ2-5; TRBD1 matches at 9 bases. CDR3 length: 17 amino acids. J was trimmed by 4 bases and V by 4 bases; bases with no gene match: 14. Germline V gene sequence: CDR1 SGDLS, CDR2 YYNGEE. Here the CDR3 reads CASSPRGGTGPIETQYF. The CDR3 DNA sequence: TGTGCCAGCAGCCCCCGAGGGGGGACAGGGCCAATAGAGACCCAGTACTTC.

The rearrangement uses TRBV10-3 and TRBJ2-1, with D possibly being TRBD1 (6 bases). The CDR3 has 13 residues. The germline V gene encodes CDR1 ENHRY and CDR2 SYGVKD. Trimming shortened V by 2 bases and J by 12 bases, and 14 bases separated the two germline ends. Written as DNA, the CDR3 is TGTGCCATCAGTGAGGAGGGCCGGGACACGCAGTTCTTC. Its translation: CAISEEGRDTQFF.

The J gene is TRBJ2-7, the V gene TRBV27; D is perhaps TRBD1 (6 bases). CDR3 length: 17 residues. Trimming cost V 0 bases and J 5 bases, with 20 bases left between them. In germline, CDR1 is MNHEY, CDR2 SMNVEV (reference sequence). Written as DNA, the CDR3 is TGTGCCAGCAGTTTATCTTCCGGTAGTTGGGGGCAGGACGAGCAGTACTTC. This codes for CASSLSSGSWGQDEQYF.

The CDR3 reads CASGGSGNTEAFF. CDR3 sequence (DNA): TGTGCCAGCGGAGGGAGTGGGAACACTGAAGCTTTCTTT. This chain joins TRBV27 and TRBJ1-1; the D is unclear. Trimming cost V 8 bases and J 1 base, with 11 bases left between them. Germline values: CDR1 MNHEY, CDR2 SMNVEV (reference sequence). The CDR3 runs 13 residues.

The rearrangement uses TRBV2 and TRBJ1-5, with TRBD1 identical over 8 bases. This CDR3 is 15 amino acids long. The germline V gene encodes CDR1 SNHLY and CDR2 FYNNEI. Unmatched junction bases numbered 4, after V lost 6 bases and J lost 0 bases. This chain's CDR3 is CASRPDRASNQPQHF. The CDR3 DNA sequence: TGTGCCAGCAGACCGGACAGGGCTAGCAATCAGCCCCAGCATTTT.

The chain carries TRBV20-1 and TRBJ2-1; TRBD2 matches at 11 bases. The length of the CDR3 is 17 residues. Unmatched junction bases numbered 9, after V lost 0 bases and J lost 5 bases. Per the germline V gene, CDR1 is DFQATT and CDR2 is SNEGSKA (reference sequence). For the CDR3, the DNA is TGCAGTGCTAGAGACAGACGTAGCGGGAGGGTTGACAATGAGCAGTTCTTC. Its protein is CSARDRRSGRVDNEQFF.

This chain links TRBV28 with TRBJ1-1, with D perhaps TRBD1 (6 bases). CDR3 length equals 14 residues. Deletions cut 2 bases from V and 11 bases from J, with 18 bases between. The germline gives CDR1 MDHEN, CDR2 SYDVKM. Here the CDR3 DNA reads TGTGCCAGCAGTTTAAACCCGACAGGTATTACTGCTTTCTTT. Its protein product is CASSLNPTGITAFF.

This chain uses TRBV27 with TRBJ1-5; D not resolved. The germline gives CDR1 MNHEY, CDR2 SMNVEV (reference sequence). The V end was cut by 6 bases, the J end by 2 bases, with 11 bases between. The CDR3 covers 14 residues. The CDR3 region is CASRSGGGNQPQHF. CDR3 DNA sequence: TGTGCCAGCAGGTCGGGCGGGGGCAATCAGCCCCAGCATTTT.

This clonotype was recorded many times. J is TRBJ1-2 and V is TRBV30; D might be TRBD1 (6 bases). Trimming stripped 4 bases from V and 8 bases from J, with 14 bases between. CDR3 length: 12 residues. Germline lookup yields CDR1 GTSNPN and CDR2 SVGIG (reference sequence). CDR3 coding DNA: TGTGCCTGGACTAGGGACACCTTCGGCTACACCTTC. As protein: CAWTRDTFGYTF.

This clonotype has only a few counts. The CDR3 protein is CASSSGLYEQYF. CDR3 nucleotides: TGTGCCAGCAGCTCGGGACTCTACGAGCAGTACTTC. The chain couples TRBV5-5 to TRBJ2-7, with TRBD2 as a possible D gene (6 bases). Germline assignment: CDR1 SGHKS and CDR2 YYEKEE (reference sequence). The CDR3 covers 12 residues. The V end lost 3 bases, the J end lost 3 bases, and 7 bases lay between the germline ends.

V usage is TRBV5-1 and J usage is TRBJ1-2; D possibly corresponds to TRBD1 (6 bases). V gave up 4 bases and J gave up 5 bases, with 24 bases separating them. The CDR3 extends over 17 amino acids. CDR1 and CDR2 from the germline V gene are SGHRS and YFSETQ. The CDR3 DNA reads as TGCGCCAGCAGCACCACAGGACGTGGGGGCGAGAGGTATGGCTACACCTTC. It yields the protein CASSTTGRGGERYGYTF.

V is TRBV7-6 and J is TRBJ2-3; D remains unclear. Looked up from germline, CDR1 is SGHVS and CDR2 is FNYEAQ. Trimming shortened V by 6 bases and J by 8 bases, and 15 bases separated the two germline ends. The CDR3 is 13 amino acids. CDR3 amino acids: CASSPPGFGTQYF. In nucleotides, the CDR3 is TGTGCCAGCAGTCCCCCTGGGTTTGGTACGCAGTATTTT.

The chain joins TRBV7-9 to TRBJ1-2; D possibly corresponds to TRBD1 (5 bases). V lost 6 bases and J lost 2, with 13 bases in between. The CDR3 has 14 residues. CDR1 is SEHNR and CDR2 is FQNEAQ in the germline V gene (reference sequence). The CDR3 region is CASSQDSLNYGYTF. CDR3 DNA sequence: TGTGCCAGCAGTCAAGACAGTCTAAACTATGGCTACACCTTC.

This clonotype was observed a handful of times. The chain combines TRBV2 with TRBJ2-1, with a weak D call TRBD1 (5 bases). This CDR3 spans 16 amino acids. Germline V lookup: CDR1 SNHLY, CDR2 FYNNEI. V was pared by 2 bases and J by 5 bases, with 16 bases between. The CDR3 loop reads CASSEPSGLDNNEQFF. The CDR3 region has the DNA TGTGCCAGCAGTGAACCCTCCGGTTTGGACAACAATGAGCAGTTCTTC.

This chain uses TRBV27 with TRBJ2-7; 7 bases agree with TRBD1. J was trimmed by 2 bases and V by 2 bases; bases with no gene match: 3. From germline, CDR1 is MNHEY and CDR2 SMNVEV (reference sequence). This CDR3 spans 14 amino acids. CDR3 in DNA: TGTGCCAGCAGTTTACGCAGGGGGACCTACGAGCAGTACTTC. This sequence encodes CASSLRRGTYEQYF.

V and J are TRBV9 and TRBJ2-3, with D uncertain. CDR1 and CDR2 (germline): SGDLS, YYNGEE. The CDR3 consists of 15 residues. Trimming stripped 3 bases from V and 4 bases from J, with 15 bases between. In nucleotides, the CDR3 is TGTGCCAGCAGCGACCCGGACGCCATCGCAGATACGCAGTATTTT. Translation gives CASSDPDAIADTQYF.

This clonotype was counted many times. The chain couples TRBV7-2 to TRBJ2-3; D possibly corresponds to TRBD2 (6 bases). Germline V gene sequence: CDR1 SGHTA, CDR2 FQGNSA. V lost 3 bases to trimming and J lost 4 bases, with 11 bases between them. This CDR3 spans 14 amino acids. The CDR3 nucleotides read TGTGCCAGCAGCTTCGTGACTAGTTCAGATACGCAGTATTTT. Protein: CASSFVTSSDTQYF.

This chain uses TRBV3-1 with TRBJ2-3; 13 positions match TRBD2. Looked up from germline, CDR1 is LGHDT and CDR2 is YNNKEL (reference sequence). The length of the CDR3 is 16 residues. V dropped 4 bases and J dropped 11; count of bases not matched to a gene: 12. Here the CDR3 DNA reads TGTGCCAGCAGCCTCCTACTAGCGGGGGGGCCGGGAAAGCAGTATTTT. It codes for CASSLLLAGGPGKQYF.

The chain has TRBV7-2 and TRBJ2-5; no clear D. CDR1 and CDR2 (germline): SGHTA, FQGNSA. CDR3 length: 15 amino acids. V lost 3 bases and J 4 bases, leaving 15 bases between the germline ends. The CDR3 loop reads CASSFSYWKRETQYF. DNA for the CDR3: TGTGCCAGCAGCTTTTCGTACTGGAAGAGAGAGACCCAGTACTTC.

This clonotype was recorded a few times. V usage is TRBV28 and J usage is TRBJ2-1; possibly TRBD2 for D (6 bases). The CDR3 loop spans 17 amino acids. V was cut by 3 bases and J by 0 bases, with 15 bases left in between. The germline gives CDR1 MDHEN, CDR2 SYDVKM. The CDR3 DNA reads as TGTGCCAGCAGTTTTAGTCTCGGCGGGATCTCCTACAATGAGCAGTTCTTC. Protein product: CASSFSLGGISYNEQFF.

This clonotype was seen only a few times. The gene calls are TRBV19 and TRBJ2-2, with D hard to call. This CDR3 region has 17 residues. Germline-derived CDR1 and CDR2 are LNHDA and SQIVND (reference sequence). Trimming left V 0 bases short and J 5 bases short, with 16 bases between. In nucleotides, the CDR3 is TGTGCCAGTAGTATAGATCTCGCGCGTACTTGGACCGGGGAGCTGTTTTTT. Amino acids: CASSIDLARTWTGELFF.

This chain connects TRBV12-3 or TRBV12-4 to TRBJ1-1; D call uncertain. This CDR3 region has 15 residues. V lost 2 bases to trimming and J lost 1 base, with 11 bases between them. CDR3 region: CASSLRLAGNTEAFF. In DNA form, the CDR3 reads TGTGCCAGCAGTTTACGTCTGGCGGGGAACACTGAAGCTTTCTTT.